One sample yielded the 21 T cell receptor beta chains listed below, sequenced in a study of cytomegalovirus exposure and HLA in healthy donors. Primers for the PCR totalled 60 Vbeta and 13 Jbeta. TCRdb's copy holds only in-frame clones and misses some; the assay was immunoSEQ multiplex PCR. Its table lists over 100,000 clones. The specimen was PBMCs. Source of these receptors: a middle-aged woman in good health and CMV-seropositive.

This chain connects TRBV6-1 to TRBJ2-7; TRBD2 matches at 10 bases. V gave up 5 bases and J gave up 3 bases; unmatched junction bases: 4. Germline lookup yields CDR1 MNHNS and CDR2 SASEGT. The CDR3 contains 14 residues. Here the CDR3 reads CASSSGTSVYEQYF. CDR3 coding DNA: TGTGCCAGCAGTTCCGGGACTAGCGTCTACGAGCAGTACTTC.

The CDR3: CASTEVQGHSPLHF. In DNA form, the CDR3 reads TGTGCCAGCACTGAGGTACAGGGACATTCACCCCTCCACTTT. The chain joins TRBV28 to TRBJ1-6; D is perhaps TRBD1 (6 bases). V was trimmed by 7 bases and J by 8 bases, leaving 15 bases between them. Looked up from germline, CDR1 is MDHEN and CDR2 is SYDVKM. The CDR3 is 14 amino acids.

The CDR3 DNA is TGTGCCATCAGGGGGGGACAGGCGGGGGTTCAGTACTTC. Translation gives CAIRGGQAGVQYF. The rearrangement links TRBV10-3 to TRBJ2-4, with D perhaps TRBD1 (8 bases). This CDR3 region has 13 residues. Between the trimmed V and J ends, which lost 6 bases and 11 bases, there was a span of 17 bases. CDR1 is ENHRY and CDR2 is SYGVKD in the germline V gene.

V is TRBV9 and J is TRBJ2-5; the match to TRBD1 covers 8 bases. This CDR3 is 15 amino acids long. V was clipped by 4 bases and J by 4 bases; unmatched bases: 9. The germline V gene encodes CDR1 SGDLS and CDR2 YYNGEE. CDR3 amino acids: CASSFGQGGLETQYF. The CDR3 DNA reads TGTGCCAGCAGCTTCGGACAGGGCGGTTTAGAGACCCAGTACTTC.

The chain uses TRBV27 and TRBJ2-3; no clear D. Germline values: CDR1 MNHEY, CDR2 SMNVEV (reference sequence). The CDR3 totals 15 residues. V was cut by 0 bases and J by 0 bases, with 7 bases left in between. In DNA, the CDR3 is TGTGCCAGCAGTTTATCTATTACTAGCACAGATACGCAGTATTTT. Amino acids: CASSLSITSTDTQYF.

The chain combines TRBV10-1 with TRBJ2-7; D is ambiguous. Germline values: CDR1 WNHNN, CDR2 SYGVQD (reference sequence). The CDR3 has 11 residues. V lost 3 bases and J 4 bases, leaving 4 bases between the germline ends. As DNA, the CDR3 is TGCGCCAGCAGTGACGGGTACGAGCAGTACTTC. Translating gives CASSDGYEQYF.

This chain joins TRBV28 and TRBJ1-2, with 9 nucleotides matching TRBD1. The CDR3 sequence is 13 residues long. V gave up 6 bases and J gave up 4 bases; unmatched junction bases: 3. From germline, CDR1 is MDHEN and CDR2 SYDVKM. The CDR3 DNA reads TGTGCCAGCAGAGGGACAGGGAGCTATGGCTACACCTTC. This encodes CASRGTGSYGYTF.

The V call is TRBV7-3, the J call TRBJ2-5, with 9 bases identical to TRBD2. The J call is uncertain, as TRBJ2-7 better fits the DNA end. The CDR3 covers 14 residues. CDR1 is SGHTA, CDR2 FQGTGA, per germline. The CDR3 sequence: CASSPGTSPYEQYF. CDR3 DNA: TGTGCCAGCAGCCCCGGGACTAGCCCCTACGAGCAGTACTTC.

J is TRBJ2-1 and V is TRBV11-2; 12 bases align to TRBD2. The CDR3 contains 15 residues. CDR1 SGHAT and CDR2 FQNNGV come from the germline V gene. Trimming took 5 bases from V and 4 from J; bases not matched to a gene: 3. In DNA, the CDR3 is TGTGCCAGCAGCCTAGCGGGAGGGATTTACAATGAGCAGTTCTTC. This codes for CASSLAGGIYNEQFF.

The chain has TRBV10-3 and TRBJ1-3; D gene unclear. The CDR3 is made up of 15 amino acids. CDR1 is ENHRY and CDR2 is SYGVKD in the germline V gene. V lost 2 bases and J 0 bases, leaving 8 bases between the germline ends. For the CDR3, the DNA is TGTGCCATCAGTGAGGACTCACGCTCTGGAAACACCATATATTTT. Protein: CAISEDSRSGNTIYF.

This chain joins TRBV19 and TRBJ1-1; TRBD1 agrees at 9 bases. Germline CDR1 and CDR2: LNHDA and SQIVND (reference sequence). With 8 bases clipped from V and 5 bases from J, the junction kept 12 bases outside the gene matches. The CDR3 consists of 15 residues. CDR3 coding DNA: TGTGCCAGTGGCCAGACAGGGGGATGGTGGACTGAAGCTTTCTTT. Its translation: CASGQTGGWWTEAFF.

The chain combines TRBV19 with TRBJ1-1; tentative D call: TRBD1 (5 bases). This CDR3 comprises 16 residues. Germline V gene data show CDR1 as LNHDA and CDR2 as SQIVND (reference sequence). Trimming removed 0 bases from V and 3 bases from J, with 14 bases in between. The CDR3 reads CASSIDVGGSDTEAFF. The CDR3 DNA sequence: TGTGCCAGTAGTATAGATGTGGGGGGTTCGGACACTGAAGCTTTCTTT.

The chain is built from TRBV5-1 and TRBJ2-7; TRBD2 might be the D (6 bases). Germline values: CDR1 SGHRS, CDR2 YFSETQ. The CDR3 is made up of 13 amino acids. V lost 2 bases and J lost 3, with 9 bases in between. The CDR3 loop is CASSFLRGYEQYF. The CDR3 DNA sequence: TGCGCCAGCAGCTTCTTGCGGGGCTACGAGCAGTACTTC.

This CDR3 is CASSDSNEAFF. The CDR3 DNA sequence: TGTGCCAGCAGTGACAGTAATGAAGCTTTCTTT. The chain links TRBV27 to TRBJ1-1, with TRBD1 as a possible D gene (5 bases). The CDR3 loop spans 11 amino acids. Trimming pared 5 bases from V and 7 bases from J, leaving 8 bases between. The germline V gene encodes CDR1 MNHEY and CDR2 SMNVEV (reference sequence).

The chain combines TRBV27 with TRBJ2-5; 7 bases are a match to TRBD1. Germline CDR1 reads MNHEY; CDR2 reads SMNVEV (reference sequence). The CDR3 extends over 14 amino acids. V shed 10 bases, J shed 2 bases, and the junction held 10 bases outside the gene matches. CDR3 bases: TGTGCCACGTCCACAGGGGATGCGCAAGAGACCCAGTACTTC. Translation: CATSTGDAQETQYF.

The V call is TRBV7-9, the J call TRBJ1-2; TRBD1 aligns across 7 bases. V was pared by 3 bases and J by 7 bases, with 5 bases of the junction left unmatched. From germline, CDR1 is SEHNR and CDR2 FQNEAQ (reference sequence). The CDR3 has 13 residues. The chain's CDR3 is CASSLRNRGGYTF. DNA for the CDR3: TGTGCCAGCAGCTTGCGAAACAGGGGTGGCTACACCTTC.

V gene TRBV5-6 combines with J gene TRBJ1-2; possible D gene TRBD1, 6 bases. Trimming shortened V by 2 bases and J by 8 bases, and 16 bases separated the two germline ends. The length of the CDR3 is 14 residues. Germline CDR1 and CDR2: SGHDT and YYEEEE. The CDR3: CASSLTSGAGGYTF. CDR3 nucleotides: TGTGCCAGCAGCTTAACATCAGGGGCCGGGGGCTACACCTTC.

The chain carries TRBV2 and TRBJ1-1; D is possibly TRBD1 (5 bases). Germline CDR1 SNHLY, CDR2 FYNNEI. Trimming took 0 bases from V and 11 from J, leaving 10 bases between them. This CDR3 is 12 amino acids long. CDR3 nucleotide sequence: TGTGCCAGCAGTGAAGCAGGGGCGGGGGCTTTCTTT. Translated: CASSEAGAGAFF.

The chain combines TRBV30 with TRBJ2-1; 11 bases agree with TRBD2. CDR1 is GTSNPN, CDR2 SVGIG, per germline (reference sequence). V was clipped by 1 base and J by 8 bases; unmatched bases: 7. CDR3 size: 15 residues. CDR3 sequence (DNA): TGTGCCTGGAGTGGGGCTAGCGGGAGGAGTTATGAGCAGTTCTTC. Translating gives CAWSGASGRSYEQFF.

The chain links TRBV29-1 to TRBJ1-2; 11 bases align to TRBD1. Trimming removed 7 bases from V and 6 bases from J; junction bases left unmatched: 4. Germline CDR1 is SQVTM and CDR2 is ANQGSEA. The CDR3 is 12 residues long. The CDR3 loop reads CSARDRGDGYTF. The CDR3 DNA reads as TGCAGCGCCCGGGACAGGGGGGATGGCTACACCTTC.

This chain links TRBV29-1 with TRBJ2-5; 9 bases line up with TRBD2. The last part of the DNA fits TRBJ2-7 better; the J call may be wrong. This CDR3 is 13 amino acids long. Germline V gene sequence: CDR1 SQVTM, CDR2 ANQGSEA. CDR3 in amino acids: CSVQAGGQGEQYF. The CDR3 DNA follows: TGCAGCGTCCAAGCGGGAGGCCAGGGCGAGCAGTACTTC.